This is a list of T cell receptor beta chains from one sample in a study of cytomegalovirus exposure and HLA in healthy donors. Produced via immunoSEQ multiplex PCR; TCRdb's table is partial and in-frame only. The sample has fewer than 150,000 clones, around 80% seen once. The sequencing sample was made of PBMCs. These receptors were taken from a man aged 50-60 years in good health and CMV-seronegative. The CDR3 runs from the conserved cysteine through the conserved F or W. A D gene is named only where the DNA matches it firmly. The size field is filled for only some rows; it gives once, few, many or a size class.

TRBJ2-3 | - | TRBD2 | TRBV4-3 | TGCGCCACTTCCACCGGGACTAGTCACACAGATACGCAGTATTTT | CATSTGTSHTDTQYF
TRBJ1-1 | few | TRBD1 | TRBV5-4 | TGTGCCAGCAGCTTACCCGGGACAGGGGGGACTGAAGCTTTCTTT | CASSLPGTGGTEAFF
TRBJ1-3 | once | TRBD1 | TRBV6-1 | TGTGCCAGCAGTGTCACAGGGGACTGGGGAAACACCATATATTTT | CASSVTGDWGNTIYF
TRBJ2-3 | - | TRBD2 | TRBV11-3 | TGTGCCAGCAGCTCCCGGACTAGCGGGGGCACAGATACGCAGTATTTT | CASSSRTSGGTDTQYF
TRBJ1-2 | - | TRBD1 | TRBV4-1 | TGCGCCAGCAGCCAAAGGGACAGGGGTGGCTACACCTTC | CASSQRDRGGYTF
TRBJ1-4 | few | - | TRBV7-9 | TGTGCATGGAGGGGGGGATCAGGTGAAAAACTGTTTTTT | CAWRGGSGEKLFF
TRBJ2-7 | - | TRBD2 | TRBV28 | TGTGCCAGCAGTCGAGCGGGGAACTACGAGCAGTACTTC | CASSRAGNYEQYF
TRBJ1-2 | - | TRBD1 | TRBV5-1 | TGCGCCAGCAGCAACCCACAGGGGTCCCATGGCTACACCTTC | CASSNPQGSHGYTF
TRBJ2-7 | - | - | TRBV5-1 | TGCGCCAGCAGAGAGGACAGCTCCTACGAGCAGTACTTC | CASREDSSYEQYF
TRBJ2-2 | - | - | TRBV12-5 | TGTGCTAGTGTTCAGGGCATGGGCACCGGGGAGCTGTTTTTT | CASVQGMGTGELFF
TRBJ2-7 | - | TRBD1 | TRBV27 | TGTGCCAGCAGACAACAGGGGGGTACGGGGGAGCAGTACTTC | CASRQQGGTGEQYF
TRBJ1-2 | - | TRBD1 | TRBV5-1 | TGCGCCAGCAGCTTGGGGACAGGATTTTCCTCTAACTATGGCTACACCTTC | CASSLGTGFSSNYGYTF
TRBJ2-7 | - | TRBD1 | TRBV7-2 | TGTGCCAGCAGCTTGACAGGGAAGTCCTACGAGCAGTACTTC | CASSLTGKSYEQYF
TRBJ2-7 | - | - | TRBV16 | TGTGCCAGCAGCCAATCAGGACAGATACCCTACGAGCAGTACTTC | CASSQSGQIPYEQYF
TRBJ2-2 | - | - | TRBV27 | TGTGCCAGCAGTTCTCAAACAGGGTCCGGGGAGCTGTTTTTT | CASSSQTGSGELFF
TRBJ1-1 | few | TRBD1 | TRBV7-9 | TGTGCCAGCAGCTTGGCAGGGGGGACGAATGAAGCTTTCTTT | CASSLAGGTNEAFF
TRBJ1-2 | - | - | TRBV28 | TGTGCCAGCAGTTTACCTCTCCGCGGGGGGCGAGGCTACACCTTC | CASSLPLRGGRGYTF